The entry that follows covers one T cell receptor (beta chain) sequence. Its specificity is not known. J gave up 1 base and V 5 bases, and 5 bases lay outside the gene matches. Germline V gene sequence: CDR1 SGHAT, CDR2 FQNNGV. This CDR3 has 15 amino acids. The sample is drawn from a study of shared clonotypes between healthy human individuals. Sequenced by immunoSEQ multiplex PCR; TCRdb stores in-frame clones only, minus some. The repertoire includes some 500,000 clones, 90% to 96% of them detected once, and 0.05% to 0.07% sits in the top ten. Notes on the study in general: A generally larger estimated richness was seen in naive subsets than in memory subsets. Generation probability values for non-shared clonotypes were lower than those for clonotypes shared by all four donors.

The receptor was isolated from a woman aged 30 to 39 in good health. The chain links TRBV11-2 to TRBJ1-1; the match to TRBD1 covers 9 bases. Sample: naive CD4+ T cells sorted from blood. Subset given: CD45RA+ positively selected. The CDR3 here is CASSLGQGTNTEAFF. The CDR3 DNA sequence: TGTGCCAGCAGCCTAGGACAGGGGACGAACACTGAAGCTTTCTTT.